The text below deals with one T cell receptor (beta chain). The target of this receptor is not known. Per-nucleotide qualities are absent, and no much larger clonotype sits a single base away. Reads for this sample came from an Illumina HiSeq 1500. TCRdb reprocessed the public reads (quality trimming at Q25 with fastp, clone calling with MiXCR) and kept in-frame beta chains. All rows with the same CDR3 protein become a single entry with the most common DNA and genes. The sample records some 43,000 distinct CDR3 sequences, about a fifth of which are singletons. The ten largest account for approximately 90% of the sample. The sample comes from a study of T cell repertoires in cytomegalovirus infection (dated by TCRdb to between 2018 and 2021). The study in broad terms: The peptide stimulations were aimed at well-studied HLA-B-restricted epitopes as well as recently identified HLA-C-restricted CMV epitopes, whose presentation resists viral immunomodulation. The HLA type of each donor mattered for the analysis, because public TCR beta signatures pointed to carriage of CMV infection along with the matching HLA type.

General study outcomes and caveats: In both this cohort and an independent cohort of under 450 donors, the cumulative frequency of public TCR beta family members distinguished carriers of CMV infection plus the relevant HLA type. The ex vivo response was dominated by HLA-C-restricted CMV-specific TCR beta clonotypes, and the single most frequent clonotype in two of eight donors was supplied by these HLA-C-restricted clonotypes.

Germline trimming: 7 bases from V, 6 bases from J; junction bases outside gene matches: 8. The germline V gene encodes CDR1 SEHNR and CDR2 FQNEAQ (reference sequence). The CDR3 spans 14 residues, from the cysteine through the phenylalanine. The entry retains the CDR3 DNA only, 42 bases that are in frame from base 1. The meaning of the sample's treatment or condition label: in vitro stimulation with specific CMV peptide epitopes to enrich CMV-specific T cells. Here the sequenced sample was CD8+ T cells from cultured PBMCs, taken from culture after CMV antigen stimulation. Rearrangement joined TRBV7-9 to TRBJ2-1, with 8 bases aligning to TRBD2. The clonotype originates from a human donor in good health (CMV status not recorded). Some clones in this sample may be carry-over from other donors' samples. The nucleotide sequence is TGTGCCAGCACCCCCGGGGGGGAAGGCAATGAGCAGTTCTTC. Its coded protein is CASTPGGEGNEQFF.